Given below is one TCR beta chain in context. Its target is not known. Per the germline V gene, CDR1 is MNHEY and CDR2 is SVGAGI. The V gene lost 0 bases and the J gene lost 5 bases, with 10 bases spanning the gap. This CDR3 is 14 amino acids long. Profiling relied on immunoSEQ multiplex PCR, and the TCRdb table lists in-frame clones only, not all of them. Seen here are 35,000 to 45,000 clones, 85% to 95% observed once, and the top ten hold roughly 4%. This record comes from a study of graft-versus-host responses after intestinal transplantation. Across the whole study: Among the recipients, all got anti-thymocyte globulin induction and then tacrolimus and steroids for 2 to 3 years.

Study-wide findings and caveats: Marrow from the recipient contained GvH clones, some of which had appeared first in ileum or blood. An association linked early post-transplant HvG declines with peak circulating GvH clone levels. Where graft-donor T cell macrochimerism was present, patients had high graft-versus-host to host-versus-graft clonal ratios in allografts.

This sequence joins TRBV6-5 and TRBJ1-2, with a weak D call TRBD1 (5 bases). Sample: PBMCs, taken less than 750 days after intestinal transplantation. This TCR was recovered from a human patient who received an intestinal transplant, so some T cells may come from the graft donor. The CDR3 DNA follows: TGTGCCAGCAGTTACTCTCGGGGGGTGTATGGCTACACCTTC. Translated: CASSYSRGVYGYTF.